One sample yielded the 27 T cell receptor beta chains listed below, sequenced in a study of cytomegalovirus exposure and HLA in healthy donors. PCR primers comprised 60 Vbeta and 13 Jbeta primers. The method was immunoSEQ multiplex PCR; TCRdb's version includes in-frame clones alone and lacks a portion of them. The data hold about 76,000 clones, with just over 70% observed a single time. The sequencing input was PBMCs. The receptor source for this set is a man in his 60s in good health and CMV-seropositive.

This chain links TRBV19 with TRBJ2-1; TRBD2 aligns across 11 bases. With 7 bases clipped from V and 0 bases from J, the junction kept 8 bases outside the gene matches. The CDR3 totals 17 residues. Germline V lookup: CDR1 LNHDA, CDR2 SQIVND (reference sequence). This chain's CDR3 is CASTGLAGGASYNEQFF. DNA for the CDR3: TGTGCCAGTACCGGACTAGCGGGCGGAGCCTCCTACAATGAGCAGTTCTTC.

The V and J genes are TRBV4-1 and TRBJ2-5, with 7 bases aligning to TRBD2. Gene TRBJ2-7 matches the end of the DNA better, so the J call may be wrong. CDR3 length: 18 residues. Per the germline V gene, CDR1 is MGHRA and CDR2 is YSYEKL. CDR3 sequence: CASSQVGVRGGLLYEQYF. The CDR3 nucleotides read TGCGCCAGCAGCCAAGTGGGAGTGCGCGGGGGACTTCTCTACGAGCAGTACTTC.

Only one count was recorded for this clone. The chain employs TRBV5-1 and TRBJ1-1, with D unclear. The CDR3 has 13 residues. Trimming cost V 2 bases and J 2 bases, with 7 bases left between them. The V gene's germline CDR1 is SGHRS and CDR2 YFSETQ. DNA for the CDR3: TGCGCCAGCAGCTTTTCCAGTAACACTGAAGCTTTCTTT. It yields the protein CASSFSSNTEAFF.

The chain is built from TRBV19 and TRBJ2-5; a weak D match, TRBD2 (7 bases). The CDR3 covers 16 residues. V was clipped by 6 bases and J by 2 bases, with 19 bases between them. Germline assignment: CDR1 LNHDA and CDR2 SQIVND (reference sequence). In DNA form, the CDR3 reads TGTGCCAGTAGAACAATTGGGGGGGCGAGTCAAGAGACCCAGTACTTC. This codes for CASRTIGGASQETQYF. The full variable domain, its missing parts supplied by reference TRBV19 and TRBJ2-5, is DGGITQSPKYLFRKEGQNVTLSCEQNLNHDAMYWYRQDPGQGLRLIYYSQIVNDFQKGDIAEGYSVSREKKESFPLTVTSAQKNPTAFYLCASRTIGGASQETQYFGPGTRLLVL.

This chain joins TRBV10-2 and TRBJ2-3, with unresolved D. The germline V gene encodes CDR1 WSHSY and CDR2 SAAADI. The CDR3 sequence is 14 residues long. Deletions cut 5 bases from V and 2 bases from J, with 11 bases between. CDR3 coding DNA: TGCGCCAGCAGTTCCTCGACTTTCACAGATACGCAGTATTTT. This sequence encodes CASSSSTFTDTQYF.

The chain combines TRBV28 with TRBJ2-7; D not certain. Germline lookup yields CDR1 MDHEN and CDR2 SYDVKM. V gave up 2 bases and J gave up 0 bases, with 5 bases separating them. The CDR3 runs to 13 residues. DNA for the CDR3: TGTGCCAGCAGTTTAAGTAGCTCCTACGAGCAGTACTTC. It specifies CASSLSSSYEQYF.

The V call is TRBV7-9, the J call TRBJ2-7; 13 bases are a match to TRBD2. This CDR3 is built from 16 residues. In germline, CDR1 is SEHNR, CDR2 FQNEAQ (reference sequence). The J segment lost 7 bases and the V segment lost 1 base, leaving 7 bases of the junction unmatched. The CDR3 spells CASSLVPGLAGHEQYF. In DNA form, the CDR3 reads TGTGCCAGCAGCTTAGTACCGGGACTAGCGGGACATGAGCAGTACTTC.

This clone was counted a few times. For the CDR3, the DNA is TGTGCCAGCTCGGGGACAGGGGTGGGCAATCAGCCCCAGCATTTT. It encodes CASSGTGVGNQPQHF. The gene calls are TRBV18 and TRBJ1-5, with 10 bases aligning to TRBD1. The length of the CDR3 is 15 residues. CDR1 is KGHSH and CDR2 is LQKENI in the germline V gene. With V trimmed by 6 bases and J by 2 bases, 4 bases remained unmatched.

The chain uses TRBV7-9 and TRBJ2-7; TRBD1 might be the D (6 bases). CDR3 size: 16 residues. Per germline, CDR1 SEHNR and CDR2 FQNEAQ (reference sequence). Trimming took 3 bases from V and 5 from J, leaving 20 bases between them. The CDR3 DNA reads TGTGCCAGCAGCTTGGGGGTCACCGGGACAACCCACGAGCAGTACTTC. Translation gives CASSLGVTGTTHEQYF.

This chain links TRBV5-1 with TRBJ2-3; TRBD2 matches 8 bases. Germline V gene sequence: CDR1 SGHRS, CDR2 YFSETQ. This CDR3 has 17 residues. V was clipped by 3 bases and J by 0 bases; unmatched bases: 9. The CDR3 sequence: CASSSHPSSGSTDTQYF. The CDR3 DNA sequence: TGCGCCAGCAGCTCCCACCCCTCTAGCGGGAGCACAGATACGCAGTATTTT.

The chain combines TRBV28 with TRBJ1-2, with 7 bases fitting TRBD1. V lost 2 bases, J lost 5 bases, and 5 bases stayed unmatched. The germline V gene has CDR1 MDHEN and CDR2 SYDVKM. The CDR3 has 14 amino acids. CDR3 sequence: CASSLGGTAYGYTF. CDR3 DNA sequence: TGTGCCAGCAGTTTAGGGGGGACAGCTTATGGCTACACCTTC.

The chain employs TRBV2 and TRBJ2-7; D might be TRBD2 (6 bases). Germline V CDR1 and CDR2: SNHLY, FYNNEI. Deletions cut 6 bases from V and 5 bases from J, with 17 bases between. This CDR3 comprises 14 residues. The CDR3 nucleotides are TGTGCCAGCAGGGGAACCGGGACTCGGGACGAGCAGTACTTC. Translating gives CASRGTGTRDEQYF.

The chain uses TRBV11-2 and TRBJ2-2, with 9 positions matching TRBD1. CDR3 length: 16 amino acids. V was clipped by 5 bases and J by 1 base; unmatched bases: 5. The germline gives CDR1 SGHAT, CDR2 FQNNGV. The CDR3 DNA reads as TGTGCCAGCAGCCCCGACAGGGGGAGGAACACCGGGGAGCTGTTTTTT. Translation gives CASSPDRGRNTGELFF.

The rearrangement uses TRBV27 and TRBJ2-7, with a tentative D call TRBD1 (6 bases). Germline-derived CDR1 and CDR2 are MNHEY and SMNVEV (reference sequence). Trimming left V 0 bases short and J 9 bases short, with 15 bases between. The CDR3 contains 14 residues. Here the CDR3 DNA reads TGTGCCAGCAGTTTATCACAGGGCCGGACCCCGCAGTACTTC. Residues: CASSLSQGRTPQYF.

This sequence joins TRBV27 and TRBJ1-3, with 12 bases aligning to TRBD1. The V segment lost 4 bases and the J segment 4 bases; nucleotides outside the gene matches: 2. Looked up from germline, CDR1 is MNHEY and CDR2 is SMNVEV (reference sequence). CDR3 length equals 15 residues. The CDR3 sequence: CASSWDRGHGNTIYF. The CDR3 coding sequence is TGTGCCAGCAGTTGGGACAGGGGGCACGGAAACACCATATATTTT.

This clone occurred a few times. The J gene is TRBJ1-6, the V gene TRBV25-1; a possible D gene is TRBD1 (5 bases). V shed 6 bases and J shed 10 bases, with 16 bases lying between them. The length of the CDR3 is 14 residues. Germline V gene lookup returns CDR1 MGHDK and CDR2 SYGVNS. The chain's CDR3 is CASRATVGPSPLHF. The CDR3 nucleotides are TGTGCCAGCAGGGCAACCGTGGGGCCCTCACCCCTCCACTTT.

The chain links TRBV4-1 to TRBJ2-7, with 7 positions matching TRBD1. The CDR3 runs to 15 residues. CDR1 is MGHRA and CDR2 is YSYEKL in the germline V gene. J lost 2 bases, V lost 3 bases, and 7 bases had no gene match. CDR3 sequence (DNA): TGCGCCAGCAGCCAGCCGGGACAGCGGACCTACGAGCAGTACTTC. Its translation is CASSQPGQRTYEQYF.

V is TRBV13 and J is TRBJ2-7; weak D call: TRBD1 (5 bases). Trimming removed 4 bases at V and 0 bases at J, with 10 bases between. CDR3 length: 14 amino acids. Germline CDR1 PRHDT, CDR2 FYEKMQ (reference sequence). As DNA, the CDR3 is TGTGCCAGCAGCTCGACAGTGGACTCCTACGAGCAGTACTTC. This gives the protein CASSSTVDSYEQYF.

The chain has TRBV2 and TRBJ2-2, with 8 nucleotides matching TRBD2. Germline CDR1 SNHLY, CDR2 FYNNEI. Germline trimming cut 1 base from V and 3 bases from J; bases unmatched to any gene: 4. The length of the CDR3 is 16 residues. For the CDR3, the DNA is TGTGCCAGCAGTGAAGTAAGCGGGGGAGACACCGGGGAGCTGTTTTTT. This encodes CASSEVSGGDTGELFF.

This sequence joins TRBV6-5 and TRBJ1-2, with D maybe TRBD1 (5 bases). V was clipped by 2 bases and J by 8 bases, with 9 bases between them. CDR3 size: 12 residues. CDR1 is MNHEY and CDR2 is SVGAGI in the germline V gene. CDR3 DNA: TGTGCCAGCAGTTACCAGGGCAACGGCTACACCTTC. Residues: CASSYQGNGYTF.

This chain joins TRBV5-4 and TRBJ2-1; 7 bases fit TRBD2. Germline lookup yields CDR1 SGHNT and CDR2 YYREEE (reference sequence). With 4 bases clipped from V and 5 bases from J, the junction kept 6 bases outside the gene matches. The CDR3 is 14 amino acids. For the CDR3, the DNA is TGTGCCAGCAGCCGGGGGGAGGCCCACAATGAGCAGTTCTTC. This sequence encodes CASSRGEAHNEQFF.

This clone was seen a handful of times. The chain uses TRBV6-6 and TRBJ2-1; 10 bases agree with TRBD2. The CDR3 has 16 residues. V was pared by 4 bases and J by 3 bases, with 6 bases of the junction left unmatched. Germline assignment: CDR1 MNHNY and CDR2 SVGAGI (reference sequence). The CDR3 region is CASSFSGTSDYNEQFF. CDR3 DNA: TGTGCCAGCAGTTTCTCCGGGACTAGCGACTACAATGAGCAGTTCTTC.

This clone has a handful of counts. This sequence joins TRBV7-2 and TRBJ1-1; D is undetermined. CDR1 is SGHTA and CDR2 is FQGNSA in the germline V gene. Trimming left V 6 bases short and J 5 bases short, with 13 bases between. The CDR3 covers 13 residues. In DNA, the CDR3 is TGTGCCAGCAGTGAGGGCACCGGGACTGAAGCTTTCTTT. Its protein product is CASSEGTGTEAFF.

The rearrangement links TRBV5-4 to TRBJ2-7; D gene unclear. CDR3 length: 13 amino acids. V lost 0 bases and J lost 3, with 7 bases in between. The germline gives CDR1 SGHNT, CDR2 YYREEE (reference sequence). The DNA for the CDR3 is TGTGCCAGCAGCTTGGTTAATAACTACGAGCAGTACTTC. As protein: CASSLVNNYEQYF. Complete variable domain (other parts from reference TRBV5-4 and TRBJ2-7): ETGVTQSPTHLIKTRGQQVTLRCSSQSGHNTVSWYQQALGQGPQFIFQYYREEENGRGNFPPRFSGLQFPNYSSELNVNALELDDSALYLCASSLVNNYEQYFGPGTRLTVT.

The sample holds a few counts of this clone. The genes are TRBV27 and TRBJ2-1; possibly TRBD1 for D (6 bases). V dropped 5 bases and J dropped 11 bases, with 31 bases sitting between them. CDR1 MNHEY and CDR2 SMNVEV come from the germline V gene (reference sequence). This CDR3 contains 18 residues. The CDR3 DNA follows: TGTGCCAGCAGTCCCATCACCTTAAACAGGGAGACGGGGTCCAAGCAGTTCTTC. Encoded protein: CASSPITLNRETGSKQFF.

This clone showed up just once. J is TRBJ1-5 and V is TRBV10-2, with TRBD1 as a possible D gene (5 bases). The germline CDR1 and CDR2 sequences are WSHSY and SAAADI. There are 14 residues in the CDR3. Trimming stripped 2 bases from V and 6 bases from J, with 11 bases between. CDR3 sequence reads: CASSEGWGLQPQHF. The DNA for the CDR3 is TGCGCCAGCAGTGAGGGGTGGGGCCTTCAGCCCCAGCATTTT.

The rearrangement links TRBV2 to TRBJ1-5, with D uncertain. Germline V lookup: CDR1 SNHLY, CDR2 FYNNEI. The V gene lost 5 bases and the J gene lost 5 bases, with 7 bases spanning the gap. The CDR3 is 12 amino acids. The CDR3 DNA reads TGTGCCAGCAGTCGACAAGATCAGCCCCAGCATTTT. It yields the protein CASSRQDQPQHF.